Below, 5 T cell receptor beta chains from the same sample are listed, as sequenced in a study of blood T cell repertoires in COVID-19. Libraries were prepared by immunoSEQ multiplex PCR; TCRdb keeps only in-frame clonotypes and omits some of them. This sample carries 45,000 to 55,000 clones, roughly three quarters of them seen once, and the ten largest clones take just under 15%. The sequenced sample consisted of peripheral blood. Source of these receptors: a human donor with active or convalescent COVID-19. The donor label of this sample is uncertain.

The V call is TRBV28, the J call TRBJ2-1; TRBD2 agrees at 12 bases. The CDR3 is made up of 17 amino acids. CDR1 MDHEN and CDR2 SYDVKM come from the germline V gene. V was pared by 0 bases and J by 9 bases, with 9 bases of the junction left unmatched. The CDR3 here is CASSLWSLAGGPGEQFF. CDR3 coding DNA: TGTGCCAGCAGTTTATGGTCTCTAGCGGGAGGGCCCGGTGAGCAGTTCTTC.

This clone was seen once. V and J are TRBV6-1 and TRBJ2-5; unclear D gene. CDR1 and CDR2 (germline): MNHNS, SASEGT. The length of the CDR3 is 13 residues. V was clipped by 1 base and J by 5 bases, with 8 bases between them. CDR3 bases: TGTGCCAGCAGTGAAGGGGCTGGGGAGACCCAGTACTTC. Translated, it gives CASSEGAGETQYF.

A few counts support this clone. This chain joins TRBV3-1 (or the pseudogene TRBV3-2) and TRBJ1-4, with a weak D call TRBD1 (6 bases). This CDR3 has 14 residues. With 4 bases removed from V and 1 base from J, the gap between germline ends came to 7 bases. CDR1 and CDR2 from the germline V gene are LGHDT and YNNKEL (reference sequence). The CDR3 loop is CASSPGETNEKLFF. Written as DNA, the CDR3 is TGTGCCAGCAGCCCAGGGGAAACTAATGAAAAACTGTTTTTT.

The V and J genes are TRBV28 and TRBJ1-3, with D unresolved. CDR1 is MDHEN and CDR2 is SYDVKM in the germline V gene. This CDR3 region has 15 residues. V was clipped by 4 bases and J by 0 bases, with 10 bases between them. The chain's CDR3 is CASSSGINSGNTIYF. The DNA of the CDR3 is TGTGCCAGCAGTTCCGGGATAAACTCTGGAAACACCATATATTTT.

The rearrangement joins TRBV4-3 to TRBJ2-3, with D unclear. The germline gives CDR1 LGHNA, CDR2 YSLEER. Trimming stripped 0 bases from V and 8 bases from J, with 15 bases between. This CDR3 has 15 residues. CDR3 in DNA: TGCGCCAGCAGCCAAGATCTGGCGAAGACGGGTACGCAGTATTTT. The encoded protein is CASSQDLAKTGTQYF.